This T cell receptor (beta chain) came from a study of cytotoxic CD8 clonotypes in ibrutinib-treated CLL. Study-level background: Partial responses totalled approximately 24 and complete responses 2; after median roughly 70 months, approximately 15 remained remitted and around twelve progressed. Collecting the response samples happened after a median roughly eleven months of treatment, with a range of 6 to 36. Study results and limitations: Patients showed higher baseline clonality than age-matched healthy donors, and it tracked circulating CD8+ T-cell counts. With treatment, public clonotypes, which were uncommon, either contracted or remained stable.

In the case of this clone: Its antigen remains unknown.

Germline-derived CDR1 and CDR2 are SGDLS and YYNGEE. V lost 2 bases and J 0 bases, leaving 9 bases between the germline ends. This CDR3 has 15 residues. The assay was immunoSEQ multiplex PCR, and TCRdb's table has in-frame clones only and misses some. The sample holds roughly 160,000 clones, 70% to 85% seen once. The chain couples TRBV9 to TRBJ2-1, with no clear D. Sequencing used PBMCs, obtained after 12 months of ibrutinib treatment. This TCR came from a human donor with chronic lymphocytic leukemia. The CDR3 DNA reads as TGTGCCAGCAGCGTCCAAGCGAGCTCCTACAATGAGCAGTTCTTC. Translating it yields CASSVQASSYNEQFF.